This TCR beta chain is from a study of CD8 T cells in ankylosing spondylitis. Overall study findings and caveats: Typical of ankylosing spondylitis blood, it appeared, was a TCR beta motif of seven to nine highly homologous variants. According to the report, clones linked to the disease were significantly enriched in matched synovial fluid samples taken from ankylosing spondylitis patients. In peripheral blood, disease-linked CD8+ clones occurred at relatively low frequencies. Certain motif variants had earlier appeared in reactive arthritis synovial fluid and blood.

The CDR3 runs 11 residues. The germline V and J ends were trimmed by 7 bases and 0 bases, with 6 bases remaining between them. Germline CDR1 is SQVTM and CDR2 is ANQGSEA. Comment on this clonotype: Its antigen remains unidentified.

TCRdb itself ran the 5' RACE reads through MiXCR, one entry per CDR3 protein. The sample shows around 770,000 distinct CDR3 sequences, 12% of them seen only once. This clonotype was sampled from a male donor with ankylosing spondylitis. This chain links TRBV29-1 with TRBJ1-1; D is ambiguous. The sample taken for sequencing was blood, either unsorted or a sorted T cell fraction (not recorded which). The DNA for the CDR3 is TGCAGCGGGACGTTGAACACTGAAGCTTTCTTT. Translating gives CSGTLNTEAFF. Full variable domain (outside the CDR3, taken from reference TRBV29-1 and TRBJ1-1): SAVISQKPSRDICQRGTSLTIQCQVDSQVTMMFWYRQQPGQSLTLIATANQGSEATYESGFVIDKFPISRPNLTFSTLTVSNMSPEDSSIYLCSGTLNTEAFFGQGTRLTVV.